This T cell receptor (beta chain) came from a study of shared clonotypes between healthy human individuals. Study-level findings and limits: Investigators collected only blood, and repertoires in tissues likely differ.

Naive CD8 cells were CD45RO-negative, positively selected for CCR7, excluding terminally differentiated effector memory CD45RA+ cells. Profiling relied on immunoSEQ multiplex PCR, and the TCRdb table lists in-frame clones only, not all of them. In the table there are about 2.1 million clones, about 93% of which are singletons. The length of the CDR3 is 16 residues. Trimming removed 3 bases from V and 4 bases from J, with 18 bases in between. CDR1 is SEHNR, CDR2 FQNEAQ, per germline (reference sequence). A remark on this clone: What it binds is not known.

This receptor was identified in a man younger than 35 in good health. Some clones in this sample may be carry-over from other donors' samples. The chain couples TRBV7-9 to TRBJ1-2; D gene ambiguous. Material: naive CD8+ T cells from PBMCs. The CDR3 protein is CASSFLDTSSFYGYTF. CDR3 nucleotides: TGTGCCAGCAGCTTCCTTGACACGTCTTCTTTCTATGGCTACACCTTC.